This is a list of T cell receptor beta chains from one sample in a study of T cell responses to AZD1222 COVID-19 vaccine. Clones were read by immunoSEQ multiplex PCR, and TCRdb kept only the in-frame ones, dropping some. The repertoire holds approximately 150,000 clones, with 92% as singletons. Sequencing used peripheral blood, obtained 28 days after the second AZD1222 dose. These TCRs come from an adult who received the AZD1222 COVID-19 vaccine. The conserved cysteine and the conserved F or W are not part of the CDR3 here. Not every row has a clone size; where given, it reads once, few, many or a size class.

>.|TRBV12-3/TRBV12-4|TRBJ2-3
ASSGGTDTQY
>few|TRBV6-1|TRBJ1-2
ASSDTGQNYGYT
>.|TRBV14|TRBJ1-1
ASSHRRGWGAF
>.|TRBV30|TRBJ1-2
AWSVQPYDGYT
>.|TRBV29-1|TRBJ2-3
SVGLPSGDTQY
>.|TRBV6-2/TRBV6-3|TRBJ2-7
ASSYSLASGPKLQY
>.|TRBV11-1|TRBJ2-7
ASSLGGLAGVDEQY
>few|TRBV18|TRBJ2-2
ASSPLTGRGTGELF
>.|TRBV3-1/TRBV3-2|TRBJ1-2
ASSQGYGYT
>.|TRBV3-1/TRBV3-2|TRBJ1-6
ASSQDSPLH
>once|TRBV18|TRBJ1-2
ASSPDTNYGYT
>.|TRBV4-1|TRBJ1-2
ASSHPRQPYGYT
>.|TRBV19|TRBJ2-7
ASSADRGVYEQY
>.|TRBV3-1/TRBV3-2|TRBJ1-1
ASSQGTGKAF
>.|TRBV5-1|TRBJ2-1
ASSLAGHYNEQF
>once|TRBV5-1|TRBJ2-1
ASNPSTGSSYNEQF
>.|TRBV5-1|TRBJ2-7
ASSLDGTSTYEQY
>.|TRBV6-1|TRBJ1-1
ASSEAHWQTEAF
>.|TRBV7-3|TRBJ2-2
ASSLTGGTNTGELF
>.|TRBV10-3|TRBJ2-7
AINDGQGFYEQY
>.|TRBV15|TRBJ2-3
ATSRAGGGKGTQY
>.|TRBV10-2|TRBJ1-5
ASSGGSNQPQH
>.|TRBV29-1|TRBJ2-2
SVEVDTNTGELF